The TCR beta chain described here comes from a study of T-cell memory formation after mild COVID-19. TCRdb redid the calling of the 5' RACE reads with MiXCR, one entry per CDR3 protein. The data hold around 250,000 distinct CDR3 sequences, with over 15% observed a single time. This clonotype was seen at least ten times. Its antigen is unknown. Germline V CDR1 and CDR2: ENHRY, SYGVKD. V lost 2 bases to trimming and J lost 11 bases, with 10 bases between them. The CDR3 extends over 12 amino acids. Whole-study findings and limits: Unconfirmed was the SARS-CoV-2 specificity of second-wave clones that peaked on day 37.

The sequence derives from an adult woman who had mild COVID-19 (a few samples of this study predate the infection). Cell type and time point are not known. The specimen was PBMCs or a T cell subset sorted from them (not recorded which). The rearrangement joins TRBV10-3 to TRBJ2-1, with D hard to call. The CDR3 loop is CAISERPEQQFF. The CDR3 bases are TGTGCCATCAGTGAGAGGCCCGAGCAGCAGTTCTTC.